The sequence of this TCR beta chain was determined in a study of cytomegalovirus exposure and HLA in healthy donors. Regarding this clone: Antigen specificity is unknown.

Study observations and caveats: Researchers reported that a few CMV-associated chains were confirmed in vitro as CMV antigen-specific.

This CDR3 is 15 amino acids long. Primers: 60 Vbeta forward and 13 Jbeta reverse. This table comes from immunoSEQ multiplex PCR, and its TCRdb copy is limited to in-frame clones, with some not included. The sample lists around 90,000 clones, roughly four fifths occurring once. V is TRBV1 and J is TRBJ1-5. TRBV1 constitutes a pseudogene. This sequence was found in a man over 45 in good health and CMV-seronegative. Specimen: PBMCs. The CDR3 region is CTSSQDLAGGGTQHF. The CDR3 coding sequence is TGCACCAGCAGCCAAGATCTAGCGGGAGGGGGGACTCAGCATTTT.